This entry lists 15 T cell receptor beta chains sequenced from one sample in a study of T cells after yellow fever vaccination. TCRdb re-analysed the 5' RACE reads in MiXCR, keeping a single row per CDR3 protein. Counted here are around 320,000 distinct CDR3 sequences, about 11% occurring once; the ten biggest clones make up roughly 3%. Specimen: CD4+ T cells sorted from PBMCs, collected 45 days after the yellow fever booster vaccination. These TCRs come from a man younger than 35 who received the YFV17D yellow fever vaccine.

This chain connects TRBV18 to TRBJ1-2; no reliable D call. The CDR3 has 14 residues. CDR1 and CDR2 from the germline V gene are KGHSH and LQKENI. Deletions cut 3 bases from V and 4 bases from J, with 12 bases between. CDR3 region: CASSPNENSYGYTF. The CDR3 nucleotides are TGTGCCAGCTCACCTAACGAGAATTCCTATGGCTACACCTTC.

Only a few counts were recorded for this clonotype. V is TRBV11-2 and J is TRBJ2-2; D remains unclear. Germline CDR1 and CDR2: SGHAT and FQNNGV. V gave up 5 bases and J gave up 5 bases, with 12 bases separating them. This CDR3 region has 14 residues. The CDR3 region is CASSLGSGTGELFF. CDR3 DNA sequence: TGTGCCAGCAGCCTCGGTTCTGGTACCGGGGAGCTGTTTTTT.

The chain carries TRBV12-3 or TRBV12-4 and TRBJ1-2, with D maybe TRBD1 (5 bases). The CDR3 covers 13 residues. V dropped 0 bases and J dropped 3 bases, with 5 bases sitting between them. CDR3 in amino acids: CASSLAQDYGYTF. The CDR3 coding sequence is TGTGCCAGCAGTTTAGCACAGGACTATGGCTACACCTTC.

The CDR3 DNA follows: TGTGCCAGCAGCTTAGAACAGGGCCTAGCCAAAAACATTCAGTACTTC. Translated, it gives CASSLEQGLAKNIQYF. This chain links TRBV7-6 with TRBJ2-4; tentative D call: TRBD1 (6 bases). Trimming cost V 1 base and J 0 bases, with 10 bases left between them. The CDR3 extends over 16 amino acids. Looked up from germline, CDR1 is SGHVS and CDR2 is FNYEAQ.

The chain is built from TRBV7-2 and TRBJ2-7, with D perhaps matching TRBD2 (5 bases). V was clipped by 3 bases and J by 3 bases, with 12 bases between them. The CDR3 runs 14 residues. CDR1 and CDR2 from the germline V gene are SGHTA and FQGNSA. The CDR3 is CASSFLSGGYEQYV. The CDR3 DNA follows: TGTGCCAGCAGCTTTCTGAGCGGCGGCTACGAGCAGTACGTC.

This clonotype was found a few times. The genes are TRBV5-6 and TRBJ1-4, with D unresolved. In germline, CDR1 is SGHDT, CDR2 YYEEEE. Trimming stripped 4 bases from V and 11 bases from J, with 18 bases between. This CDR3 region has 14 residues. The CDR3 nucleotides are TGTGCCAGCAGCCCGACCGGGCCTATAAGGAAACTGTTTTTT. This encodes CASSPTGPIRKLFF.

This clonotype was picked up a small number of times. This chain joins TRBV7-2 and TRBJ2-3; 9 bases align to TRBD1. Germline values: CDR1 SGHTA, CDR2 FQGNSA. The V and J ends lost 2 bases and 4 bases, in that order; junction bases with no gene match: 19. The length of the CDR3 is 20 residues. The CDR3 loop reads CASSLRPLTGTGRAADTQYF. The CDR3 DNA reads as TGTGCCAGCAGCTTAAGGCCCCTCACCGGGACAGGGCGAGCGGCAGATACGCAGTATTTT.

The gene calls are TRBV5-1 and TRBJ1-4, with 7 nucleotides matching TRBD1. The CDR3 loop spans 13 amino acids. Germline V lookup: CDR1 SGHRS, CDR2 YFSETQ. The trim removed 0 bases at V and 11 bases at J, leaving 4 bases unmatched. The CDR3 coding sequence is TGCGCCAGCAGCTTGGCGCAGGGGGGCAAACTGTTTTTT. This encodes CASSLAQGGKLFF.

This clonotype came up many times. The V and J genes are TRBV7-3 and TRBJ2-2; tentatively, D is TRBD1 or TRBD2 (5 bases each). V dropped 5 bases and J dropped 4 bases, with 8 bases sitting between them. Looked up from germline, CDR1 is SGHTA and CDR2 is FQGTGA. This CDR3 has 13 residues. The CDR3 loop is CASSQGATGELFF. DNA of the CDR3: TGTGCCAGCAGCCAGGGAGCCACCGGGGAGCTGTTTTTT.

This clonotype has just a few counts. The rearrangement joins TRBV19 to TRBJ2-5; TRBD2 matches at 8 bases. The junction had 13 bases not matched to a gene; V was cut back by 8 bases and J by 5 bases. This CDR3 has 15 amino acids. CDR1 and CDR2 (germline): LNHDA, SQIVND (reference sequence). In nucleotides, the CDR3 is TGTGCCAGTGGACTGAGATTAGCGGGAAGCGAGACCCAGTACTTC. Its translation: CASGLRLAGSETQYF.

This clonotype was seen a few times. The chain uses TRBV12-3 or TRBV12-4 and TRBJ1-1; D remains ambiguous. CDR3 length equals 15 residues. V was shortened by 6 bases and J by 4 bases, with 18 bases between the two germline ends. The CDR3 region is CASRLNRGGGTEAFF. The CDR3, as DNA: TGTGCCAGCAGACTCAATCGGGGTGGCGGCACTGAAGCTTTCTTT.

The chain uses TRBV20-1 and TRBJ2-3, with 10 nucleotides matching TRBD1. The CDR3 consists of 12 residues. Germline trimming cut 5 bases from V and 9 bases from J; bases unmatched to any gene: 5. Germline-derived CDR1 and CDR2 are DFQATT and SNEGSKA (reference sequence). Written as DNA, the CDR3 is TGCAGTGCTGGGGACAGGGGAAAAACGCAGTATTTT. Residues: CSAGDRGKTQYF.

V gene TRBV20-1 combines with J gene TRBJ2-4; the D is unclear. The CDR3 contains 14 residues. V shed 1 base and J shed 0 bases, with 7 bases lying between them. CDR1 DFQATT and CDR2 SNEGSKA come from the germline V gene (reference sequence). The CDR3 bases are TGCAGTGCTAGAGTCCCGTTAGCCAAAAACATTCAGTACTTC. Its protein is CSARVPLAKNIQYF.

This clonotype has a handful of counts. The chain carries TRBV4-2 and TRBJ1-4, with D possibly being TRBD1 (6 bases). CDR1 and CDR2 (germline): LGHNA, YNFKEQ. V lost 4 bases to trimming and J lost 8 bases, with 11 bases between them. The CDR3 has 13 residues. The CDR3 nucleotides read TGTGCCAGCAGCCTGGACAGTTTAGAAAAACTGTTTTTT. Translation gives CASSLDSLEKLFF.

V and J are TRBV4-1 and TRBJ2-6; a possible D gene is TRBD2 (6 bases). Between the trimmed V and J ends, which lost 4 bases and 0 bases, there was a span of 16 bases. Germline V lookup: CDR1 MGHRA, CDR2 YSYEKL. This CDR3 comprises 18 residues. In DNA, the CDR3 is TGCGCCAGCAGCCCCACCCCTGGAGGGAGCTCTGGGGCCAACGTCCTGACTTTC. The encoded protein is CASSPTPGGSSGANVLTF.